These 4 T cell receptor beta chains share one sample of origin, sequenced in a study of T cell responses to AZD1222 COVID-19 vaccine. Sequenced by immunoSEQ multiplex PCR; TCRdb stores in-frame clones only, minus some. Among some 170,000 clones, approximately 87% were seen once, and the ten largest hold about 4.5%. Here the sequenced sample was peripheral blood, taken 28 days after the second AZD1222 dose. Receptors were obtained from an adult who received the AZD1222 COVID-19 vaccine.

The V call is TRBV2, the J call TRBJ2-3; 9 bases are shared with TRBD2. Germline lookup yields CDR1 SNHLY and CDR2 FYNNEI. J gave up 6 bases and V 3 bases, and 4 bases lay outside the gene matches. The CDR3 covers 14 residues. CDR3: CASSDPSGEDTQYF. Here the CDR3 DNA reads TGTGCCAGCAGTGATCCTAGCGGGGAGGATACGCAGTATTTT.

This clone was recorded a few times. This sequence joins TRBV6-2 or TRBV6-3 and TRBJ2-1; 13 nucleotides line up with TRBD2. The CDR3 has 18 amino acids. V lost 0 bases to trimming and J lost 5 bases; unmatched junction nucleotides: 7. Per germline, CDR1 MNHEY and CDR2 SVGEGT. Written as DNA, the CDR3 is TGTGCCAGCAGTTACTCTTCCCCACTAGCGGGGGGGAACAATGAGCAGTTCTTC. Its translation: CASSYSSPLAGGNNEQFF.

This rearrangement joins TRBV14 to TRBJ1-2; D gene ambiguous. The ends were cut back, 0 bases at V and 7 bases at J, with 15 bases in the middle. The CDR3 is 15 amino acids. Germline-derived CDR1 and CDR2 are SGHDN and FVKESK. DNA for the CDR3: TGTGCCAGCAGCCAAGAGTTTGTGGGTATGAGTGGCTACACCTTC. Translating gives CASSQEFVGMSGYTF. The complete variable domain, with remaining parts taken from reference TRBV14 and TRBJ1-2, reads EAGVTQFPSHSVIEKGQTVTLRCDPISGHDNLYWYRRVMGKEIKFLLHFVKESKQDESGMPNNRFLAERTGGTYSTLKVQPAELEDSGVYFCASSQEFVGMSGYTFGSGTRLTVV.

CDR3 nucleotides: TGCGCCAGCAGCCAGCCCCTTGGGGTCTCCTACAATGAGCAGTTCTTC. Protein sequence: CASSQPLGVSYNEQFF. The chain employs TRBV4-1 and TRBJ2-1; D call uncertain. V was shortened by 3 bases and J by 0 bases, with 12 bases between the two germline ends. CDR1 and CDR2 from the germline V gene are MGHRA and YSYEKL. This CDR3 has 16 amino acids.